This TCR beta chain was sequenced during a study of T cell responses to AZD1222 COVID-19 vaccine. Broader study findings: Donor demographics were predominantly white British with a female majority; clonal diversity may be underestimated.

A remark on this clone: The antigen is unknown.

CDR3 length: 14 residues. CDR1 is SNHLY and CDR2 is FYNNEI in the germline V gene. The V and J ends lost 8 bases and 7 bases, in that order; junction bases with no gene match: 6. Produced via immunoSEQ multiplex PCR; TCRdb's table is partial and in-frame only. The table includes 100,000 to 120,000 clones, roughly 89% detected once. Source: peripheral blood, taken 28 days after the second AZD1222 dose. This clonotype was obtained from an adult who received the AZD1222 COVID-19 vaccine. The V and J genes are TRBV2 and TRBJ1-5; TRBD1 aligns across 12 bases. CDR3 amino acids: CASRGQGARQPQHF. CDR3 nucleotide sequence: TGTGCCAGCCGGGGACAGGGGGCGAGGCAGCCCCAGCATTTT.